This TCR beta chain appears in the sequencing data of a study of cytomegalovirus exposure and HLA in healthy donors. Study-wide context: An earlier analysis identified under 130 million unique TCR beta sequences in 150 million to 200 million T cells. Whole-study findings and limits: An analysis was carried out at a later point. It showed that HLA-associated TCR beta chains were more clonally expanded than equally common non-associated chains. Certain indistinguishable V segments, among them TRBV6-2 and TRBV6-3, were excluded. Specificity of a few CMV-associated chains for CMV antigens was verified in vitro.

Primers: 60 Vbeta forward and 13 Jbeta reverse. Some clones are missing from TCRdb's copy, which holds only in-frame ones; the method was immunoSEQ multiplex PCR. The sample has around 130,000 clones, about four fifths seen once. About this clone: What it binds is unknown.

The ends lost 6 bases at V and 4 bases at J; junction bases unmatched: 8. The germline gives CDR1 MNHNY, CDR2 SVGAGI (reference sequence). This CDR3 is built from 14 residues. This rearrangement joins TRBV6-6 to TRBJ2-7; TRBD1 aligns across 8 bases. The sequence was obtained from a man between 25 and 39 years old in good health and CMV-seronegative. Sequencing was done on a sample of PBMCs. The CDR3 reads CASSPDRANYEQYF. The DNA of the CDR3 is TGTGCCAGCAGCCCGGACAGGGCTAATTACGAGCAGTACTTC.